These T cell receptor beta chains were read from a single sample in a study of cytomegalovirus exposure and HLA in healthy donors. Sequenced by immunoSEQ multiplex PCR; TCRdb stores in-frame clones only, minus some. The sample includes about 95,000 clones, 70% seen only once; the top ten take less than 15%. The sample was PBMCs. The receptors derive from a woman between 45 and 65 years old in good health and CMV-seropositive. The CDR3 runs from the conserved cysteine through the conserved F or W. Each record gives: V gene, J gene, D gene, clone size, CDR3 protein, CDR3 DNA. A D gene is named only where the DNA matches it firmly. Some rows have no size entry. The others give once, few or many, or a class for an expanded clone.

V gene: TRBV19; J gene: TRBJ2-2; D gene: TRBD2; clone size: once; CDR3 protein: CASRRGLADYTGELFF; CDR3 DNA: TGTGCCAGTAGGAGGGGACTAGCGGACTACACCGGGGAGCTGTTTTTT
V gene: TRBV5-1; J gene: TRBJ2-3; D gene: .; clone size: .; CDR3 protein: CASRLTPGSTDTQYF; CDR3 DNA: TGCGCCAGCAGGCTAACCCCGGGAAGCACAGATACGCAGTATTTT
V gene: TRBV5-1; J gene: TRBJ1-6; D gene: .; clone size: .; CDR3 protein: CASSLREGNSPLHF; CDR3 DNA: TGCGCCAGCAGCTTGCGAGAGGGTAATTCACCCCTCCACTTT
V gene: TRBV19; J gene: TRBJ2-5; D gene: TRBD1; clone size: .; CDR3 protein: CASSPRTGVVETQYF; CDR3 DNA: TGTGCCAGTAGTCCTCGGACAGGCGTAGTGGAGACCCAGTACTTC
V gene: TRBV11-3; J gene: TRBJ1-1; D gene: TRBD1; clone size: .; CDR3 protein: CASSSGQGNTEAFF; CDR3 DNA: TGTGCCAGCAGCTCCGGACAGGGGAACACTGAAGCTTTCTTT
V gene: TRBV6-6; J gene: TRBJ2-6; D gene: .; clone size: .; CDR3 protein: CASSSGRGSGANVLTF; CDR3 DNA: TGTGCCAGCAGCTCGGGGAGAGGGTCTGGGGCCAACGTCCTGACTTTC
V gene: TRBV21-1; J gene: TRBJ1-2; D gene: .; clone size: .; CDR3 protein: CAARKGGAQIYGYTF; CDR3 DNA: TGTGCCGCGCGCAAGGGGGGGGCGCAGATCTATGGCTACACCTTC
V gene: TRBV2; J gene: TRBJ1-5; D gene: .; clone size: .; CDR3 protein: CASSARQGNQPQHF; CDR3 DNA: TGTGCCAGCAGTGCCCGACAGGGCAATCAGCCCCAGCATTTT
V gene: TRBV19; J gene: TRBJ2-4; D gene: TRBD1; clone size: few; CDR3 protein: CASRGPGGPDIQYF; CDR3 DNA: TGTGCCAGTAGGGGCCCAGGGGGCCCGGACATTCAGTACTTC
V gene: TRBV19; J gene: TRBJ1-5; D gene: .; clone size: .; CDR3 protein: CASSIRAGNQPQHF; CDR3 DNA: TGTGCCAGTAGTATTAGGGCCGGGAACCAGCCCCAGCATTTT
V gene: TRBV7-6; J gene: TRBJ2-7; D gene: TRBD1; clone size: .; CDR3 protein: CASSLGTGVPYEQYF; CDR3 DNA: TGTGCCAGCAGCTTAGGGACAGGGGTGCCCTACGAGCAGTACTTC
V gene: TRBV25-1; J gene: TRBJ2-5; D gene: .; clone size: .; CDR3 protein: CASTQGIGTQYF; CDR3 DNA: TGTGCCAGCACTCAGGGGATTGGGACCCAGTACTTC
V gene: TRBV2; J gene: TRBJ1-2; D gene: TRBD1; clone size: .; CDR3 protein: CARDRVGYTF; CDR3 DNA: TGTGCCAGAGACAGGGTTGGCTACACCTTC
V gene: TRBV7-9; J gene: TRBJ1-1; D gene: .; clone size: once; CDR3 protein: CSSSSTGEAFF; CDR3 DNA: TGTTCCAGCAGCTCCACGGGTGAAGCTTTCTTT
V gene: TRBV7-2; J gene: TRBJ1-1; D gene: TRBD1; clone size: .; CDR3 protein: CASSTQGVTTEAFF; CDR3 DNA: TGTGCCAGCAGCACCCAGGGGGTTACCACTGAAGCTTTCTTT
V gene: TRBV5-4; J gene: TRBJ2-1; D gene: TRBD2; clone size: .; CDR3 protein: CASSFASGRVGEQFF; CDR3 DNA: TGTGCCAGCAGCTTTGCTAGCGGGAGGGTAGGTGAGCAGTTCTTC
V gene: TRBV28; J gene: TRBJ2-1; D gene: .; clone size: once; CDR3 protein: CASSDGTINYNEQFF; CDR3 DNA: TGTGCCAGCAGTGACGGTACTATTAACTACAATGAGCAGTTCTTC
V gene: TRBV2; J gene: TRBJ2-3; D gene: .; clone size: .; CDR3 protein: CASSVGGVDTDTQYF; CDR3 DNA: TGTGCCAGCAGCGTAGGAGGGGTGGACACAGATACGCAGTATTTT
V gene: TRBV21-1; J gene: TRBJ2-5; D gene: .; clone size: .; CDR3 protein: CASSKALRASFEETQYF; CDR3 DNA: TGTGCCAGCAGCAAAGCGCTGAGGGCTAGCTTCGAAGAGACCCAGTACTTC
V gene: TRBV1; J gene: TRBJ2-5; D gene: .; clone size: few; CDR3 protein: CTSSTMRSTPGETQYF; CDR3 DNA: TGCACCAGCAGCACCATGAGGAGTACTCCAGGGGAGACCCAGTACTTC
V gene: TRBV28; J gene: TRBJ1-6; D gene: TRBD1; clone size: .; CDR3 protein: CASRDLRDSSYNSPLHF; CDR3 DNA: TGTGCCAGCAGGGACCTGAGGGACAGCTCCTATAATTCACCCCTCCACTTT
V gene: TRBV30; J gene: TRBJ1-2; D gene: TRBD1; clone size: .; CDR3 protein: CASGQGVNYGYTF; CDR3 DNA: TGTGCCTCGGGACAGGGGGTAAACTATGGCTACACCTTC
V gene: TRBV21-1; J gene: TRBJ2-1; D gene: .; clone size: once; CDR3 protein: CASSKGRSPDEQFF; CDR3 DNA: TGTGCCAGCAGCAAGGGGCGGTCTCCTGATGAGCAGTTCTTC
V gene: TRBV28; J gene: TRBJ1-5; D gene: TRBD1; clone size: .; CDR3 protein: CASSLWGQGNQPQHF; CDR3 DNA: TGTGCCAGCAGTTTATGGGGACAGGGTAATCAGCCCCAGCATTTT
V gene: TRBV4-1; J gene: TRBJ1-1; D gene: .; clone size: few; CDR3 protein: CASSQDLPQLLTEAFF; CDR3 DNA: TGCGCCAGCAGCCAAGATCTGCCACAGTTGCTCACTGAAGCTTTCTTT
V gene: TRBV27; J gene: TRBJ2-7; D gene: .; clone size: .; CDR3 protein: CASSSLSAGNYEQYF; CDR3 DNA: TGTGCCAGCAGTTCCCTGTCCGCGGGGAACTACGAGCAGTACTTC
V gene: TRBV7-2; J gene: TRBJ1-2; D gene: .; clone size: once; CDR3 protein: CASSTLGTADYGYTF; CDR3 DNA: TGTGCCAGCAGCACCCTCGGGACTGCCGACTATGGCTACACCTTC
V gene: TRBV2; J gene: TRBJ1-5; D gene: TRBD1; clone size: .; CDR3 protein: CASSGQGSQPQHF; CDR3 DNA: TGTGCCAGCAGTGGACAGGGCAGTCAGCCCCAGCATTTT
V gene: TRBV19; J gene: TRBJ2-3; D gene: TRBD2; clone size: .; CDR3 protein: CASSIMTSGGDAQYF; CDR3 DNA: TGTGCCAGTAGTATTATGACTAGCGGGGGAGATGCGCAGTATTTT
V gene: TRBV30; J gene: TRBJ2-7; D gene: .; clone size: .; CDR3 protein: CAWSDAGHYEQYF; CDR3 DNA: TGTGCCTGGAGTGATGCGGGCCACTACGAGCAGTACTTC
V gene: TRBV19; J gene: TRBJ2-5; D gene: .; clone size: .; CDR3 protein: CASSSGTVTEGTQYF; CDR3 DNA: TGTGCCAGCAGCTCCGGGACAGTTACGGAGGGGACCCAGTACTTC
V gene: TRBV5-1; J gene: TRBJ2-3; D gene: .; clone size: .; CDR3 protein: CASSLAWTAGGTDTQYF; CDR3 DNA: TGCGCCAGCAGCTTGGCTTGGACTGCTGGTGGCACAGATACGCAGTATTTT
V gene: TRBV7-9; J gene: TRBJ1-4; D gene: .; clone size: .; CDR3 protein: CASSPGQGTPKLFF; CDR3 DNA: TGTGCCAGCAGCCCGGGCCAGGGGACGCCAAAACTGTTTTTT
V gene: TRBV30; J gene: TRBJ2-7; D gene: TRBD2; clone size: once; CDR3 protein: CAWSVTSGRGGNREQYF; CDR3 DNA: TGTGCCTGGAGTGTAACTAGCGGGAGGGGAGGTAACAGAGAGCAGTACTTC
V gene: TRBV15; J gene: TRBJ2-7; D gene: .; clone size: .; CDR3 protein: CATSRDRYEQYF; CDR3 DNA: TGTGCCACCAGCAGAGATCGTTACGAGCAGTACTTC
V gene: TRBV7-2; J gene: TRBJ2-3; D gene: .; clone size: once; CDR3 protein: CASSRRQWVGTDTQYF; CDR3 DNA: TGTGCCAGCAGCCGAAGACAGTGGGTGGGGACAGATACGCAGTATTTT
V gene: TRBV21-1; J gene: TRBJ2-7; D gene: .; clone size: few; CDR3 protein: CASSPDGGLVGFYEQYF; CDR3 DNA: TGTGCCAGCAGCCCGGATGGCGGACTGGTTGGTTTCTACGAGCAGTACTTC
V gene: TRBV15; J gene: TRBJ2-2; D gene: TRBD2; clone size: .; CDR3 protein: CATSRVAGGVGELFF; CDR3 DNA: TGTGCCACCAGCAGAGTTGCGGGAGGGGTCGGGGAGCTGTTTTTT
V gene: TRBV4-1; J gene: TRBJ2-3; D gene: .; clone size: .; CDR3 protein: CASSQDGGRGRKDTQYF; CDR3 DNA: TGCGCCAGCAGCCAAGATGGTGGCAGGGGTCGGAAAGATACGCAGTATTTT
V gene: TRBV28; J gene: TRBJ2-5; D gene: TRBD1; clone size: .; CDR3 protein: CAEGAGDGTQYF; CDR3 DNA: TGTGCTGAGGGGGCAGGGGATGGGACCCAGTACTTC
V gene: TRBV9; J gene: TRBJ2-5; D gene: TRBD1; clone size: .; CDR3 protein: CASSVGRWTGKGETQYF; CDR3 DNA: TGTGCCAGCAGCGTAGGCCGTTGGACAGGGAAGGGAGAGACCCAGTACTTC
V gene: TRBV19; J gene: TRBJ2-1; D gene: TRBD1; clone size: few; CDR3 protein: CASSVQGKNEQFF; CDR3 DNA: TGTGCCAGTAGTGTACAGGGGAAGAATGAGCAGTTCTTC
V gene: TRBV5-5; J gene: TRBJ2-7; D gene: .; clone size: .; CDR3 protein: CASRAGSSYEQYF; CDR3 DNA: TGTGCCAGCCGTGCGGGCAGCTCCTACGAGCAGTACTTC
V gene: TRBV2; J gene: TRBJ2-1; D gene: TRBD2; clone size: .; CDR3 protein: CASSADLPGLEAYYEQFF; CDR3 DNA: TGTGCCAGCAGTGCAGACCTACCGGGACTAGAAGCTTATTATGAGCAGTTCTTC
V gene: TRBV11-3; J gene: TRBJ2-5; D gene: .; clone size: .; CDR3 protein: CASSLDREETQYF; CDR3 DNA: TGTGCCAGCAGCTTAGACAGGGAAGAGACCCAGTACTTC
V gene: TRBV7-3; J gene: TRBJ1-5; D gene: .; clone size: .; CDR3 protein: CASAEGGNQPQHF; CDR3 DNA: TGTGCCAGCGCGGAAGGCGGCAATCAGCCCCAGCATTTT
V gene: TRBV5-4; J gene: TRBJ2-5; D gene: .; clone size: .; CDR3 protein: CASSWASRGETQYF; CDR3 DNA: TGTGCCAGCAGCTGGGCTTCACGGGGGGAGACCCAGTACTTC
V gene: TRBV28; J gene: TRBJ2-7; D gene: TRBD1; clone size: .; CDR3 protein: CASSTGGQDSIHEQYF; CDR3 DNA: TGTGCCAGTTCTACAGGGGGGCAGGATTCGATTCACGAGCAGTACTTC
V gene: TRBV7-2; J gene: TRBJ1-1; D gene: .; clone size: .; CDR3 protein: CASSFFSVETEAFF; CDR3 DNA: TGTGCCAGCAGCTTTTTCTCGGTGGAGACTGAAGCTTTCTTT
V gene: TRBV7-2; J gene: TRBJ2-7; D gene: TRBD1; clone size: .; CDR3 protein: CASRESGGVVDEQYF; CDR3 DNA: TGTGCCAGCCGAGAGTCAGGGGGCGTAGTGGACGAGCAGTACTTC
V gene: TRBV7-2; J gene: TRBJ2-5; D gene: TRBD2; clone size: once; CDR3 protein: CASSPRPSGRGETQYF; CDR3 DNA: TGTGCCAGCAGCCCCCGCCCTAGCGGGAGAGGAGAGACCCAGTACTTC
V gene: TRBV5-4; J gene: TRBJ2-7; D gene: TRBD2; clone size: .; CDR3 protein: CASSFPGPSGTEQYF; CDR3 DNA: TGTGCCAGCAGCTTCCCCGGTCCTAGCGGGACCGAGCAGTACTTC
V gene: TRBV19; J gene: TRBJ1-6; D gene: .; clone size: .; CDR3 protein: CASSISGRNNSPLHF; CDR3 DNA: TGTGCCAGTAGTATCTCCGGTCGAAATAATTCACCCCTCCACTTT
V gene: TRBV28; J gene: TRBJ1-2; D gene: TRBD1; clone size: few; CDR3 protein: CASRSTGGDGYTF; CDR3 DNA: TGTGCCAGCAGGTCGACAGGGGGTGATGGCTACACCTTC